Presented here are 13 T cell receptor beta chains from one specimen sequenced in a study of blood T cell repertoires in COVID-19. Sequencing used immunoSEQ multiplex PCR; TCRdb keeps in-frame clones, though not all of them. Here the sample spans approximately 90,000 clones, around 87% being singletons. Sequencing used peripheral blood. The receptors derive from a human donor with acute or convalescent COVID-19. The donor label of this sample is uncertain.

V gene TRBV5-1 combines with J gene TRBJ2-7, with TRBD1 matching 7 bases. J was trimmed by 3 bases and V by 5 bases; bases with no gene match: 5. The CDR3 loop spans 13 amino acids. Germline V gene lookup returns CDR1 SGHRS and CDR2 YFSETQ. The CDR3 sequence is CASSGDSFYEQYF. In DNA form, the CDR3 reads TGCGCCAGCAGTGGGGACAGTTTCTACGAGCAGTACTTC.

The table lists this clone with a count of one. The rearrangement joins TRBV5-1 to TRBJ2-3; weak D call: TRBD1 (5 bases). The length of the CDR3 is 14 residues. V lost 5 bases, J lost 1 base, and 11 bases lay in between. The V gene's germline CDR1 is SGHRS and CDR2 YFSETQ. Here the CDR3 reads CASRSLGGTDTQYF. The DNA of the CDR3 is TGCGCCAGCAGATCCCTAGGGGGCACAGATACGCAGTATTTT.

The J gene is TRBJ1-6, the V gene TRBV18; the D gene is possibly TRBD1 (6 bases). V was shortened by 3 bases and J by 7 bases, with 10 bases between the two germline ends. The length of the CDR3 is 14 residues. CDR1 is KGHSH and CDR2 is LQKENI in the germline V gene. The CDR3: CASSPSDRNSPLHF. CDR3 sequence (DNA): TGTGCCAGCTCACCGTCGGACAGAAATTCACCCCTCCACTTT. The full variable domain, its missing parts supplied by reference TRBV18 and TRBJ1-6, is NAGVMQNPRHLVRRRGQEARLRCSPMKGHSHVYWYRQLPEEGLKFMVYLQKENIIDESGMPKERFSAEFPKEGPSILRIQQVVRGDSAAYFCASSPSDRNSPLHFGNGTRLTVT.

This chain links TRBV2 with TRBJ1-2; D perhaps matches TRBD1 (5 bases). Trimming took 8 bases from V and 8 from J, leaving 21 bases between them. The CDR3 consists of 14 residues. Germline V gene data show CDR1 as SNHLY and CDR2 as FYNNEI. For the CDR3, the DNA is TGTGCCAGCGGCTACACAGGCCCCGGGGGGGGCTACACCTTC. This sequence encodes CASGYTGPGGGYTF.

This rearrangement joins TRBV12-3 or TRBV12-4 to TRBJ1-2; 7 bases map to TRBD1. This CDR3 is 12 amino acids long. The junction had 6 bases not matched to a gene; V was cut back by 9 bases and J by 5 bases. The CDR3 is CASTGVGYGYTF. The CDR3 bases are TGTGCCAGTACAGGGGTTGGATATGGCTACACCTTC.

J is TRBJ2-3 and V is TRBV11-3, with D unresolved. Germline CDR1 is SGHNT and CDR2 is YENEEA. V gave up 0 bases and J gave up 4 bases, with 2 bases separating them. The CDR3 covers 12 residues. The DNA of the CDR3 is TGTGCCAGCAGCTTAGACGCAGATACGCAGTATTTT. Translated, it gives CASSLDADTQYF.

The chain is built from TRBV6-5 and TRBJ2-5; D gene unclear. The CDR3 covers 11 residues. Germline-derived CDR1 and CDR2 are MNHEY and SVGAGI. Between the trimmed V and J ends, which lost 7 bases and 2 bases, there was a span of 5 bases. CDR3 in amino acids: CASKTQETQYF. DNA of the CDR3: TGTGCCAGCAAAACACAAGAGACCCAGTACTTC.

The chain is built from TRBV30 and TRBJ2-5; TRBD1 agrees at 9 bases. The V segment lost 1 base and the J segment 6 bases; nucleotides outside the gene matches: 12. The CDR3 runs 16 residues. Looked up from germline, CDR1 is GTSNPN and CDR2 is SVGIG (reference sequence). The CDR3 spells CAWSALSGTGIKTQYF. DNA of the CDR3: TGTGCCTGGAGTGCCCTGAGCGGGACAGGGATAAAGACCCAGTACTTC.

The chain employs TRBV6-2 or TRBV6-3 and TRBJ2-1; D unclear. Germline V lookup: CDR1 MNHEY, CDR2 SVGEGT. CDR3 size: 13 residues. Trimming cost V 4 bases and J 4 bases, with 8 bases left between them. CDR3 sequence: CASSWSRYNEQFF. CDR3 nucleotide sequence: TGTGCCAGCAGTTGGAGCAGATACAATGAGCAGTTCTTC.

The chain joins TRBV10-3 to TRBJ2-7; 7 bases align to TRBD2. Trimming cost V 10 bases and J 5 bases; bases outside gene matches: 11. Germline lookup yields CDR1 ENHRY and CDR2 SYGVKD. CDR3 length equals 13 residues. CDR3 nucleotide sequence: TGTGCCACCACTCGGAGGGGAGGGGACGAGCAGTACTTC. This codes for CATTRRGGDEQYF.

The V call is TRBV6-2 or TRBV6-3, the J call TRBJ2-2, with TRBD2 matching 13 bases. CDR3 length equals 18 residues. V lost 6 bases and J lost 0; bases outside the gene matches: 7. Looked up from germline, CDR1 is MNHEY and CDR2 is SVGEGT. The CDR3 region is CASSKRLAGGPNTGELFF. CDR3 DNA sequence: TGTGCCAGCAGCAAAAGACTAGCGGGGGGCCCGAACACCGGGGAGCTGTTTTTT.

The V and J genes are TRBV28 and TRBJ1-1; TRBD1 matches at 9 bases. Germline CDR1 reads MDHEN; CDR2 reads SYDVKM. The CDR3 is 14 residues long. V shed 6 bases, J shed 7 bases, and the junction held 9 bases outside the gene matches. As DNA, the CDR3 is TGTGCCAGCAGGCACCCGGGACAGGGATTTGAAGCTTTCTTT. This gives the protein CASRHPGQGFEAFF.

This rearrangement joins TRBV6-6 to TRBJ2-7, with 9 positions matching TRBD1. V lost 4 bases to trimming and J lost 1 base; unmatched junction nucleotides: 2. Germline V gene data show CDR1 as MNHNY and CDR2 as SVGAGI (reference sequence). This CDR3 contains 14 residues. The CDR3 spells CASSSGTGSYEQYF. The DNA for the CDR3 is TGTGCCAGCAGTTCCGGGACAGGGTCCTACGAGCAGTACTTC.